A selection of T cell receptor beta chains follows, all from one sample in a study of T cell responses to AZD1222 COVID-19 vaccine. Libraries were prepared by immunoSEQ multiplex PCR; TCRdb keeps only in-frame clonotypes and omits some of them. The profile shows around 200,000 clones, 80% to 90% of them singletons. This specimen was peripheral blood, taken on day 0 of AZD1222 vaccination. These receptors came from an adult in good health. CDR3s include the opening cysteine and the closing phenylalanine or tryptophan.

v_call,cdr3_aa
TRBV6-1,CASSEVGRGYTF
TRBV29-1,CSVDRQGGNEQFF
TRBV19,CASSIGLTGLNTEAFF
TRBV7-2,CASSPPFGWPTYEQYF
TRBV30,CAWESWTDEPYF
TRBV6-5,CASKGSLAGTDTQYF
TRBV7-2,CASSSDDTAVKAQYF
TRBV28,CASSPLPWTGDYGYTF
TRBV18,CASSPLPEGDSPLHF
TRBV28,CASSPDSSSYGYTF
TRBV24-1,CATSDGHEETQYF
TRBV25-1,CASSGRTSGTNEQFF
TRBV10-3,CATAAGNTEAFF
TRBV3-1/TRBV3-2,CASSQEPRAGVNEQFF
TRBV27,CASSLRATNEKLFF
TRBV19,CASSMGGSTLFRNEQFF
TRBV6-5,CASSYSLAGSYNEQFF
TRBV4-1,CASSQGAGGGYTF
TRBV5-4,CASSEQRGSQETQYF
TRBV7-8,CASSPWTVNTEAFF
TRBV11-2,CASSLEPSGIEQYF
TRBV4-2,CASSRLEGGRNEKLFF
TRBV7-9,CASSGEGRNEQYF
TRBV6-2/TRBV6-3,CASSYIHGGSQHNEQFF
TRBV9,CASSVAASGSYEQYF
TRBV7-9,CASSRLGAFF
TRBV6-5,CASRDLRRGETEAFF
TRBV4-1,CASSQDDLMGYYGYTF
TRBV27,CASSSTHPDRGGNQPQHF
TRBV2,CASSEEGLALDPSTDTQYF
TRBV19,CASSDISYEQYF
TRBV24-1,CATSSYEQYF
TRBV10-2,CASGLDSDSPLHF
TRBV5-6,CASSVLSGTNGQPQHF
TRBV12-5,CASGLPGLYTEAFF
TRBV4-3,CASSQLAGAEETQYF
TRBV7-3,CASSLGRVYEQYF
TRBV21-1,CASNQGSQCTEAFF
TRBV5-5,CASSFAPGQGGRTEAFF
TRBV6-2/TRBV6-3,CASSYSKRRDSNQPQHF
TRBV5-4,CASSLGRQVGEAFF
TRBV15,CATSTRGKSTDTQYF